These 2 T cell receptor beta chains share one sample of origin, sequenced in a study of a mutant IDH1 vaccine in newly diagnosed glioma. The antigens of these receptors remain unknown. Here immunoSEQ multiplex PCR was the method, and the copy in TCRdb shows in-frame clones only, minus some. The sample contains about 55,000 clones, under 90% of which appear only once. Specified time point: week 23, last vaccination. Mutant IDH1 20-mer peptide, at 300 ug, made up each vaccine dose, with topical imiquimod. The source was PBMCs, collected from a glioma patient whose treatment included an IDH1 peptide vaccine. The receptors here all came from a middle-aged man with glioma.

The chain uses TRBV5-1 and TRBJ1-1; TRBD1 is a possible D gene (6 bases). The V gene's germline CDR1 is SGHRS and CDR2 YFSETQ. The CDR3 has 14 residues. Trimming left V 0 bases short and J 3 bases short, with 9 bases between. The CDR3 here is CASSLAGEDTEAFF. CDR3 in DNA: TGCGCCAGCAGCTTGGCAGGGGAGGACACTGAAGCTTTCTTT. Full variable domain (missing parts from reference TRBV5-1 and TRBJ1-1): KAGVTQTPRYLIKTRGQQVTLSCSPISGHRSVSWYQQTPGQGLQFLFEYFSETQRNKGNFPGRFSGRQFSNSRSEMNVSTLELGDSALYLCASSLAGEDTEAFFGQGTRLTVV.

The chain has TRBV19 and TRBJ1-3; D gene ambiguous. This CDR3 contains 17 residues. From germline, CDR1 is LNHDA and CDR2 SQIVND (reference sequence). Trimming took 5 bases from V and 0 from J, leaving 17 bases between them. This chain's CDR3 is CASSPPVSALSGNTIYF. In DNA, the CDR3 is TGTGCCAGTAGTCCACCTGTAAGTGCCCTCTCTGGAAACACCATATATTTT.